This T cell receptor beta chain originates from a study of response to subunit inactivated influenza vaccine. Whole-study results and caveats: Authors proposed each seasonal influenza vaccination draws in few new T cells.

TCRdb itself ran the RT-PCR reads through MiXCR, one entry per CDR3 protein. The sample shows 860,000 or so distinct CDR3 sequences, around 21% of them seen only once. With 3 bases clipped from V and 7 bases from J, the junction kept 3 bases outside the gene matches. The CDR3 covers 12 residues. The germline gives CDR1 MNHEY, CDR2 SMNVEV (reference sequence). This clonotype was seen a few times. Its antigen is unidentified. The source material was PBMCs from blood, sampled roughly 5 days after vaccination. This chain joins TRBV27 and TRBJ2-7, with 7 bases matching TRBD2. This receptor was obtained from a man between 45 and 60 years old who received an inactivated influenza vaccine. Here the CDR3 reads CASSFLSGEQYF. The CDR3 coding sequence is TGTGCCAGCAGTTTCCTTAGCGGGGAGCAGTACTTC.